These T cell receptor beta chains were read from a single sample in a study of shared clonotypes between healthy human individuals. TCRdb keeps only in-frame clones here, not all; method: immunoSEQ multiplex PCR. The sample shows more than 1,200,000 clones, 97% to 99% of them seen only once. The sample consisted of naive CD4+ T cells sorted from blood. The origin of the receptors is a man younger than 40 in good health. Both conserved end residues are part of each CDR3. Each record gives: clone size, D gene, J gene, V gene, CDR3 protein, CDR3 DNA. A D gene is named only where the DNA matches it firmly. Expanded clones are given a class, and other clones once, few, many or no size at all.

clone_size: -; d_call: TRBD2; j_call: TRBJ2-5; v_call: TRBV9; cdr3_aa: CASSEQTGTSGVQETQYF; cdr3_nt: TGTGCCAGCAGCGAGCAAACGGGGACTAGCGGGGTTCAAGAGACCCAGTACTTC
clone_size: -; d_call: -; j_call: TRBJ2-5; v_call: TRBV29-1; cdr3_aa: CSVGGRTDKLQETQYF; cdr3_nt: TGCAGCGTTGGAGGTAGGACAGATAAACTCCAAGAGACCCAGTACTTC
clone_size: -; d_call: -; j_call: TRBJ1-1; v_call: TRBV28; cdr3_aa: CASRAVTEAFF; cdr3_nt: TGTGCCAGCCGGGCGGTCACTGAAGCTTTCTTT
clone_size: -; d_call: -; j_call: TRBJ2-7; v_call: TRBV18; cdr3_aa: CASSPQGNMGSYEQYF; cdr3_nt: TGTGCCAGCTCACCCCAGGGAAACATGGGGTCATACGAGCAGTACTTC
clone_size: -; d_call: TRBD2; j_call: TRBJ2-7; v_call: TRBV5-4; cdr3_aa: CASSLGTRDSLEQYF; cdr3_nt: TGTGCCAGCAGCCTGGGGACTAGGGACTCCTTGGAGCAGTACTTC
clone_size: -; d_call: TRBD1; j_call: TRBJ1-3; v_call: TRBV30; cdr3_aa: CAWRGTGGSSGNTIYF; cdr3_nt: TGTGCCTGGAGGGGAACAGGGGGCTCCTCTGGAAACACCATATATTTT
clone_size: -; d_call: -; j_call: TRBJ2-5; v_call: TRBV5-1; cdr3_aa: CASTLSGSAQETQYF; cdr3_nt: TGCGCCAGCACTCTCTCCGGGAGCGCGCAAGAGACCCAGTACTTC
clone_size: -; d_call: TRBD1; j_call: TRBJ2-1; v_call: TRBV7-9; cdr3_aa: CASSYGGQGSYNEQFF; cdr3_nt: TGTGCCAGCAGCTACGGAGGACAGGGGTCCTACAATGAGCAGTTCTTC
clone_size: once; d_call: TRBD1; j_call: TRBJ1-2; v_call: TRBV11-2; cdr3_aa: CASSPGQGINYGYTF; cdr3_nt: TGTGCCAGCAGCCCTGGACAGGGGATTAACTATGGCTACACCTTC
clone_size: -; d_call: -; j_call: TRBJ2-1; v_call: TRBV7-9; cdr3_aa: CASSPRTVSSNEQFF; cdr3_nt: TGTGCCAGCAGCCCCCGGACAGTTTCGTCCAATGAGCAGTTCTTC
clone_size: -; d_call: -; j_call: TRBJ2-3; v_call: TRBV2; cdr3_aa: CAGGMADTQYF; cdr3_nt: TGTGCCGGCGGGATGGCAGATACGCAGTATTTT
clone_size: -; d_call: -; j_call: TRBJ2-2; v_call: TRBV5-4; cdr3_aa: CASSSQVTGELFF; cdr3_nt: TGTGCCAGCAGCTCGCAGGTCACCGGGGAGCTGTTTTTT
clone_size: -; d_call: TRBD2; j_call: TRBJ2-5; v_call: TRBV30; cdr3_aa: CAWSVLTGGLGTQYF; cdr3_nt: TGTGCCTGGAGTGTACTGACGGGAGGCCTCGGGACCCAGTACTTC
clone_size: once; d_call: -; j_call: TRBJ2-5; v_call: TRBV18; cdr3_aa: CASSGTMNRQYQETQYF; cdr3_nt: TGTGCCAGCTCGGGCACAATGAACAGACAGTACCAAGAGACCCAGTACTTC
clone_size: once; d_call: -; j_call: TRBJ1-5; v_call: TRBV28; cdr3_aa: CASSFRGLGQPQHF; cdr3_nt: TGTGCCAGCAGTTTTCGGGGGCTGGGTCAGCCCCAGCATTTT
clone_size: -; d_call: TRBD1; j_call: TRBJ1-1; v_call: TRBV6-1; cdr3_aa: CASSATGRHTEAFF; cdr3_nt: TGTGCCAGCAGTGCGACAGGGAGGCACACTGAAGCTTTCTTT
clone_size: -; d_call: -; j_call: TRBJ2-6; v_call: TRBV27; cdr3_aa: CASLGMSGANVLTF; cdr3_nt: TGTGCCAGCCTCGGGATGTCTGGGGCCAACGTCCTGACTTTC
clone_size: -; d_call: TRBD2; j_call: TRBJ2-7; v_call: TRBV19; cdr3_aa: CASRKAGGLSYEQYF; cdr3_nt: TGTGCCAGTAGAAAAGCGGGAGGGCTCTCCTACGAGCAGTACTTC
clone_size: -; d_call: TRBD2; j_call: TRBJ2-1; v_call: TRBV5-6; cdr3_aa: CASRGLAGETQYNEQFF; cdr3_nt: TGTGCCAGCCGGGGACTAGCGGGAGAAACGCAGTACAATGAGCAGTTCTTC
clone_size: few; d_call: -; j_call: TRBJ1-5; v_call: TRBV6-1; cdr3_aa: CASSEVKGSGFSNQPQHF; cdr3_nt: TGTGCCAGCAGTGAAGTTAAGGGCAGTGGGTTTAGCAATCAGCCCCAGCATTTT
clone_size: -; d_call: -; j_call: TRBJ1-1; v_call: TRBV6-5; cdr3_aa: CASSYGMNTEAFF; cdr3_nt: TGTGCCAGCAGTTATGGCATGAACACTGAAGCTTTCTTT
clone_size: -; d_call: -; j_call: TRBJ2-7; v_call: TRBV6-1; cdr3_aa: CASSEALHSSYEQYF; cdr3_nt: TGTGCCAGCAGTGAAGCGCTTCATTCGTCCTACGAGCAGTACTTC
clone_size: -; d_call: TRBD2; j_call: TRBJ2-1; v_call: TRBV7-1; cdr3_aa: CASSSTSGSGNEQFF; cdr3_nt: TGTGCCAGCAGCTCGACTAGCGGGAGCGGCAATGAGCAGTTCTTC
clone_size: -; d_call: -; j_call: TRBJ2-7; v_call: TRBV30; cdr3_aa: CAWSVGGWKFGRLTQPSYEQYF; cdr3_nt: TGTGCCTGGAGTGTAGGGGGGTGGAAGTTTGGCAGGCTCACCCAGCCCTCCTACGAGCAGTACTTC
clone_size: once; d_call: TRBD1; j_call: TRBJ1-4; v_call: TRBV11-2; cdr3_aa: CASSLRQGPPNEKLFF; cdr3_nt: TGTGCCAGCAGCTTGCGACAGGGCCCACCTAATGAAAAACTGTTTTTT
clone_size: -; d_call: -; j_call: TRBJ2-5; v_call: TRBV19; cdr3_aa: CATSPWGRSQETQYF; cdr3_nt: TGTGCCACCTCCCCCTGGGGGAGGAGCCAAGAGACCCAGTACTTC
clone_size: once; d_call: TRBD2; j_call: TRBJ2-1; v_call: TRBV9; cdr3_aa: CTNSGSWGYNEQFF; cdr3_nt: TGTACTAATAGCGGGAGTTGGGGTTACAATGAGCAGTTCTTC
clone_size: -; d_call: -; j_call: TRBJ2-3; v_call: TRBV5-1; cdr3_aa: CASSLSGTDTQYF; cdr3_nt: TGCGCCAGCAGCTTGAGTGGCACAGATACGCAGTATTTT
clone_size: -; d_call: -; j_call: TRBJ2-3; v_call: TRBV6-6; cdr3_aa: CASSRGRADTDTQYF; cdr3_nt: TGTGCCAGCAGCCGCGGGCGGGCCGACACAGATACGCAGTATTTT
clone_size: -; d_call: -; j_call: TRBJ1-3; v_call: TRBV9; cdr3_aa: CARTAGNTIYF; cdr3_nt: TGTGCCAGGACCGCTGGAAACACCATATATTTT
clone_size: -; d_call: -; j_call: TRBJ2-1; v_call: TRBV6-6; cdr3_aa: CASSYSGLNGNEQFF; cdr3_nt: TGTGCCAGCAGTTACTCCGGCTTAAACGGCAATGAGCAGTTCTTC
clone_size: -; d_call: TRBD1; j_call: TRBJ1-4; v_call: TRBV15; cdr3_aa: CATSRDRGQFEKLFF; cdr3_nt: TGTGCCACCAGCAGAGACAGGGGGCAGTTTGAAAAACTGTTTTTT
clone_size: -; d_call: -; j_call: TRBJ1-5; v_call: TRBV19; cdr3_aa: CASSIDRAGGTNQPQHF; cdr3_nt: TGTGCCAGTAGTATAGATCGGGCGGGCGGAACCAATCAGCCCCAGCATTTT
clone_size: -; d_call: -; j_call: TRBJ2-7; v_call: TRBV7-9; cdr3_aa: CASSLLRESAEQYF; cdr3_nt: TGTGCCAGCAGCTTACTGAGGGAGTCGGCCGAGCAGTACTTC
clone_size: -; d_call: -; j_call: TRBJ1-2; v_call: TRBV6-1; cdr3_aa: CASSEPGFSGHGYTF; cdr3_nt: TGTGCCAGCAGTGAACCGGGTTTTTCGGGCCATGGCTACACCTTC
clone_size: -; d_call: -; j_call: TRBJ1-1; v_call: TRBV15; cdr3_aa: CATSSHRGTEAFF; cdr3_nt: TGTGCCACCAGCTCCCACCGGGGTACTGAAGCTTTCTTT
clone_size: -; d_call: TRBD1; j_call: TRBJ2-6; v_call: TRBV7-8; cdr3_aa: CASSPRQGIISGANVLTF; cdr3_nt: TGTGCCAGCAGCCCGAGACAGGGTATAATCTCTGGGGCCAACGTCCTGACTTTC
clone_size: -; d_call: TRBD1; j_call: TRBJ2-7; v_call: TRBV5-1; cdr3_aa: CASRPTGGTYEQYF; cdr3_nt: TGCGCCAGCAGGCCTACAGGGGGTACCTACGAGCAGTACTTC
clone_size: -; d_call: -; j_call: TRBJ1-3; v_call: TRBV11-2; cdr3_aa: CASSSRQNFGNTIYF; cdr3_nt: TGTGCCAGCAGCTCAAGACAGAATTTCGGAAACACCATATATTTT
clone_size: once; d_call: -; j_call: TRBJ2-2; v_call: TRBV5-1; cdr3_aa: CASSFQTVESGELFF; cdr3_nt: TGCGCCAGCAGCTTCCAGACCGTGGAGTCCGGGGAGCTGTTTTTT
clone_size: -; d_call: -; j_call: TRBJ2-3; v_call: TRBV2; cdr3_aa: CASNYRYTDTQYF; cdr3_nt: TGTGCCAGCAACTACCGATACACAGATACGCAGTATTTT
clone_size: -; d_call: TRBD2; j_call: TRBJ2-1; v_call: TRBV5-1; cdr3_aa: CASSPSGNSYNEQFF; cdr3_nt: TGCGCCAGCAGCCCTAGCGGGAATAGCTACAATGAGCAGTTCTTC